The 31 T cell receptor beta chains listed next were all sequenced from one sample in a study of CD8 T cells in ankylosing spondylitis. Via MiXCR, TCRdb re-called the 5' RACE reads, giving one row per CDR3 protein. The repertoire includes some 250,000 distinct CDR3 sequences, approximately 24% of them detected once, and about 0.6% sits in the top ten. The specimen was blood, either unsorted or a sorted T cell fraction (not recorded which). The receptor set was obtained from a male donor with ankylosing spondylitis or in good health (not recorded which).

The chain combines TRBV29-1 with TRBJ2-1; maybe TRBD1 (5 bases). Germline V lookup: CDR1 SQVTM, CDR2 ANQGSEA. The CDR3 has 14 amino acids. CDR3 amino acids: CPNPRAPPDNEQFF. In DNA, the CDR3 is TGCCCAAACCCCAGGGCCCCTCCGGACAATGAGCAGTTCTTC.

This rearrangement joins TRBV20-1 to TRBJ1-2; D is undetermined. Germline CDR1 reads DFQATT; CDR2 reads SNEGSKA (reference sequence). The CDR3 has 15 amino acids. Trimming removed 3 bases from V and 7 bases from J, with 21 bases in between. CDR3 sequence: CSASDTRGTGGGYTF. The CDR3 nucleotides are TGCAGTGCTAGCGATACCCGCGGCACCGGTGGTGGCTACACCTTC.

The chain has TRBV12-3 or TRBV12-4 and TRBJ2-1, with 8 positions matching TRBD2. V shed 4 bases and J 7 bases; nucleotides not matched to a gene: 9. This CDR3 has 15 residues. CDR3: CASSWQRGGFNEQFF. In nucleotides, the CDR3 is TGTGCCAGCAGTTGGCAACGGGGGGGGTTTAATGAGCAGTTCTTC.

This chain uses TRBV30 with TRBJ2-7, with D perhaps TRBD2 (5 bases). This CDR3 contains 15 residues. Germline V gene lookup returns CDR1 GTSNPN and CDR2 SVGIG (reference sequence). Trimming took 0 bases from V and 6 from J, leaving 18 bases between them. In DNA form, the CDR3 reads TGTGCCTGGAGTGTACTGGCGGGCCGGTTTAGCGAGCAGTACTTC. Translation: CAWSVLAGRFSEQYF.

V and J are TRBV20-1 and TRBJ1-5; 7 nucleotides align to TRBD1. This CDR3 contains 14 residues. Per germline, CDR1 DFQATT and CDR2 SNEGSKA (reference sequence). V was pared by 6 bases and J by 0 bases, with 5 bases of the junction left unmatched. The chain's CDR3 is CSAQTGHSNQPQHF. DNA for the CDR3: TGCAGTGCCCAGACAGGGCATAGCAATCAGCCCCAGCATTTT.

This clonotype was detected ten times or more. The chain joins TRBV12-3 or TRBV12-4 to TRBJ2-7, with TRBD2 matching 7 bases. After removal of 3 bases from V and 7 bases from J, the junction contained 6 bases not matched to a gene. The length of the CDR3 is 13 residues. This CDR3 reads CASSFAAAGEQYF. CDR3 DNA: TGTGCCAGCAGTTTTGCGGCAGCGGGGGAGCAGTACTTC.

The chain employs TRBV12-3 or TRBV12-4 and TRBJ2-2, with 12 bases that match TRBD2. The CDR3 runs 16 residues. V dropped 5 bases and J dropped 6; count of bases not matched to a gene: 7. CDR3 loop: CASSEGLAGPPGELFF. As DNA, the CDR3 is TGTGCCAGCAGTGAAGGACTAGCGGGGCCGCCCGGGGAGCTGTTTTTT.

This clonotype showed up just a few times. The rearrangement joins TRBV5-1 to TRBJ1-1, with D unresolved. With 4 bases removed from V and 0 bases from J, the gap between germline ends came to 19 bases. There are 17 residues in the CDR3. Germline V gene sequence: CDR1 SGHRS, CDR2 YFSETQ. The CDR3 loop is CASSRYSSAGMNTEAFF. CDR3 sequence (DNA): TGCGCCAGCAGCCGTTATTCTTCGGCAGGTATGAACACTGAAGCTTTCTTT.

With regard to this clonotype: This sequence may be a read error, since a much larger clone differs from it by one base. The rearrangement uses TRBV20-1 and TRBJ2-1; D gene ambiguous. The DNA end lines up better with TRBJ2-7; the J call may be wrong. The germline V gene has CDR1 DFQATT and CDR2 SNEGSKA (reference sequence). There are 13 residues in the CDR3. As DNA, the CDR3 is TGCAGTGCTAGTGCAGGTGCCTACAATGAGCAGTACTTC. This codes for CSASAGAYNEQYF.

This chain joins TRBV27 and TRBJ2-7; D gene uncertain. The CDR3 length is 15 residues. Germline lookup yields CDR1 MNHEY and CDR2 SMNVEV (reference sequence). V was trimmed by 6 bases and J by 6 bases, leaving 21 bases between them. In nucleotides, the CDR3 is TGTGCCAGCAGGCCCTCAGGTGGTTTGGCAGCCGAGCAGTACTTC. This translates into CASRPSGGLAAEQYF.

The chain employs TRBV12-3 or TRBV12-4 and TRBJ2-5, with TRBD1 matching over 7 bases. The CDR3 length is 13 residues. Unmatched junction bases numbered 8, after V lost 6 bases and J lost 7 bases. The DNA for the CDR3 is TGTGCCAGCAGGCCGACAGGGCCCGGGACCCAGTACTTC. Translated: CASRPTGPGTQYF.

This clonotype was recorded many times. V usage is TRBV7-2 and J usage is TRBJ1-5, with D possibly matching TRBD1 (5 bases). The CDR3 totals 15 residues. Germline values: CDR1 SGHTA, CDR2 FQGNSA. Trimming took 3 bases from V and 1 from J, leaving 10 bases between them. In DNA, the CDR3 is TGTGCCAGCAGCTTTGGGACGAAGAGCAATCAGCCCCAGCATTTT. Translation: CASSFGTKSNQPQHF.

This clonotype was picked up many times. The chain joins TRBV20-1 to TRBJ2-7; 12 bases line up with TRBD2. This CDR3 comprises 13 residues. V dropped 6 bases and J dropped 5; count of bases not matched to a gene: 5. Germline values: CDR1 DFQATT, CDR2 SNEGSKA (reference sequence). CDR3 nucleotides: TGCAGTGCACTAGCGGGGGGAGCTAACGAGCAGTACTTC. Its protein product is CSALAGGANEQYF.

J is TRBJ2-7 and V is TRBV20-1; a weak D match, TRBD2 (5 bases). V was shortened by 0 bases and J by 0 bases, with 18 bases between the two germline ends. Looked up from germline, CDR1 is DFQATT and CDR2 is SNEGSKA (reference sequence). The CDR3 loop spans 17 amino acids. CDR3 loop: CSAREWKGLPSSYEQYF. The CDR3 nucleotides read TGCAGTGCTAGAGAATGGAAAGGACTCCCGAGCTCCTACGAGCAGTACTTC.

This clonotype was detected a few times. This rearrangement joins TRBV11-2 to TRBJ1-2; D gene unclear. Germline CDR1 and CDR2: SGHAT and FQNNGV. Trimming cost V 1 base and J 6 bases, with 9 bases left between them. This CDR3 has 13 amino acids. The CDR3 region has the DNA TGTGCCAGCAGCTTAGGGTTCGCGGATGGCTACACCTTC. This encodes CASSLGFADGYTF. Full variable domain (rest looked up from reference TRBV11-2 and TRBJ1-2): EAGVAQSPRYKIIEKRQSVAFWCNPISGHATLYWYQQILGQGPKLLIQFQNNGVVDDSQLPKDRFSAERLKGVDSTLKIQPAKLEDSAVYLCASSLGFADGYTFGSGTRLTVV.

This clonotype was seen ten or more times. V usage is TRBV4-1 and J usage is TRBJ1-1, with D uncertain. Per the germline V gene, CDR1 is MGHRA and CDR2 is YSYEKL. This CDR3 contains 13 residues. V dropped 2 bases and J dropped 6 bases, with 10 bases sitting between them. The CDR3 bases are TGCGCCAGCAGCCAATGGGGTGAGCCTGAAGCTTTCTTT. As protein: CASSQWGEPEAFF.

This clonotype appeared many times. The gene calls are TRBV29-1 and TRBJ1-1; D remains unclear. The germline V and J ends were trimmed by 0 bases and 1 base, with 6 bases remaining between them. Germline V lookup: CDR1 SQVTM, CDR2 ANQGSEA. The CDR3 spans 13 residues. As DNA, the CDR3 is TGCAGCGTTGAAGACGGTTGGAACACTGAAGCTTTCTTT. Translation gives CSVEDGWNTEAFF.

The chain joins TRBV29-1 to TRBJ1-2, with TRBD1 as a possible D gene (5 bases). Per germline, CDR1 SQVTM and CDR2 ANQGSEA. The CDR3 is made up of 10 amino acids. Between the trimmed V and J ends, which lost 7 bases and 8 bases, there was a span of 11 bases. The CDR3 DNA reads as TGCAGCGCAGGGTTAGAGGGCTACACCTTC. This codes for CSAGLEGYTF.

Only a few counts were recorded for this clonotype. The CDR3 region is CAISGLGDGGSYTF. As DNA, the CDR3 is TGTGCCATCAGTGGGCTAGGGGACGGAGGAAGCTACACCTTC. This rearrangement joins TRBV10-3 to TRBJ1-2; TRBD1 might be the D (5 bases). CDR1 is ENHRY, CDR2 SYGVKD, per germline. This CDR3 has 14 residues. Trimming took 4 bases from V and 9 from J, leaving 18 bases between them.

Here the CDR3 DNA reads TGTGCCAGCACCTTGACTAGCGGGGGGGCCTCCTACGAGCAGTACTTC. It specifies CASTLTSGGASYEQYF. The gene calls are TRBV7-2 and TRBJ2-7, with TRBD2 identical over 14 bases. The CDR3 contains 16 residues. CDR1 and CDR2 from the germline V gene are SGHTA and FQGNSA. Unmatched junction bases numbered 5, after V lost 7 bases and J lost 0 bases.

This clonotype was counted at least ten times. The genes are TRBV20-1 and TRBJ2-7; D uncertain. V was clipped by 2 bases and J by 2 bases, with 10 bases between them. Germline V gene sequence: CDR1 DFQATT, CDR2 SNEGSKA (reference sequence). The CDR3 is 13 residues long. As DNA, the CDR3 is TGCAGTGCTAGATTTTGGGCTGCCTACGAGCAGTACTTC. Translated: CSARFWAAYEQYF.

The chain couples TRBV11-2 to TRBJ2-1; D uncertain. Germline values: CDR1 SGHAT, CDR2 FQNNGV. CDR3 length: 14 amino acids. The germline V and J ends were trimmed by 5 bases and 9 bases, with 17 bases remaining between them. CDR3 residues: CASSTRMASAEQFF. In DNA, the CDR3 is TGTGCCAGCAGCACAAGGATGGCGAGCGCTGAGCAGTTCTTC.

V is TRBV5-1 and J is TRBJ1-5, with D possibly matching TRBD1 (6 bases). V gave up 4 bases and J gave up 7 bases, with 18 bases separating them. This CDR3 has 15 residues. Germline values: CDR1 SGHRS, CDR2 YFSETQ. The CDR3 DNA reads TGCGCCAGCAGCGCGGGTGGTACGGGGGCCCAGCCCCAGCATTTT. Its translation: CASSAGGTGAQPQHF.

This chain connects TRBV20-1 to TRBJ2-3; 11 bases align to TRBD2. The J segment lost 4 bases and the V segment lost 3 bases, leaving 9 bases of the junction unmatched. The CDR3 runs to 16 residues. The germline V gene has CDR1 DFQATT and CDR2 SNEGSKA (reference sequence). The CDR3 region has the DNA TGCAGTGCTAGTGATGTAGCGGGGGGGCCCCCAGATACGCAGTATTTT. It codes for CSASDVAGGPPDTQYF.

This clonotype was counted many times. The V and J genes are TRBV20-1 and TRBJ2-3; D possibly uses TRBD1 or TRBD2 (5 bases each). V was shortened by 6 bases and J by 4 bases, with 20 bases between the two germline ends. Germline V CDR1 and CDR2: DFQATT, SNEGSKA (reference sequence). CDR3 length: 15 amino acids. CDR3 coding DNA: TGCAGTGCGGCAGTGGCAACCCTGGGGGCAGATACGCAGTATTTT. Its translation is CSAAVATLGADTQYF.

A few counts support this clonotype. The chain carries TRBV20-1 and TRBJ2-3; 12 bases agree with TRBD2. Trimming at V came to 6 bases and at J to 1 base, leaving 5 bases not matched to a gene. This CDR3 is 15 amino acids long. Germline CDR1 DFQATT, CDR2 SNEGSKA (reference sequence). The DNA of the CDR3 is TGCAGTGCGCAGACTAGCGGGGGCCGCACAGATACGCAGTATTTT. It specifies CSAQTSGGRTDTQYF.

J is TRBJ2-3 and V is TRBV20-1; maybe TRBD1 (5 bases). Germline values: CDR1 DFQATT, CDR2 SNEGSKA (reference sequence). CDR3 length: 15 amino acids. The V gene lost 2 bases and the J gene lost 1 base, with 13 bases spanning the gap. The CDR3 reads CSARNFIGGTDTQYF. CDR3 nucleotide sequence: TGCAGTGCTAGAAACTTTATAGGGGGCACAGATACGCAGTATTTT.

CDR3 in DNA: TGTGCCAGCAGCAAAGAGGGACAGATCCACACCTACGAGCAGTACTTC. Translation: CASSKEGQIHTYEQYF. The rearrangement links TRBV9 to TRBJ2-7; the match to TRBD1 covers 7 bases. Germline CDR1 SGDLS, CDR2 YYNGEE. J was trimmed by 2 bases and V by 4 bases; bases with no gene match: 12. The CDR3 has 16 residues.

This clonotype has at least ten counts. This chain links TRBV29-1 with TRBJ2-1; 8 bases are a match to TRBD2. V was pared by 3 bases and J by 4 bases, with 5 bases of the junction left unmatched. The germline gives CDR1 SQVTM, CDR2 ANQGSEA. The CDR3 spans 14 residues. The CDR3 sequence: CSVDRGGFYNEQFF. CDR3 nucleotides: TGCAGCGTTGACCGGGGGGGGTTTTACAATGAGCAGTTCTTC.

In its sample, this clonotype was seen many times. V and J are TRBV28 and TRBJ1-5; D unclear. The CDR3 length is 16 residues. V dropped 5 bases and J dropped 0 bases, with 14 bases sitting between them. Germline CDR1 is MDHEN and CDR2 is SYDVKM. For the CDR3, the DNA is TGTGCCAGCAGTCCCGTTGGAGCTAATAGCAATCAGCCCCAGCATTTT. Translation gives CASSPVGANSNQPQHF.

This clonotype has at least ten counts. The V call is TRBV20-1, the J call TRBJ2-2, with TRBD2 matching 12 bases. The CDR3 has 17 amino acids. The V gene end was trimmed by 0 bases and the J gene end by 8 bases; junction bases not matched to a gene: 10. CDR1 DFQATT and CDR2 SNEGSKA come from the germline V gene (reference sequence). The DNA for the CDR3 is TGCAGTGCTAGAGATGAGCTCGGACTAGCGGGGAGAGGGGAGCTGTTTTTT. Translation gives CSARDELGLAGRGELFF.